Below, 8 T cell receptor beta chains from the same sample are listed, as sequenced in a study of T cell clonotyping in hematopoietic cell transplantation (dated by TCRdb to the early 2020s). Library construction relied on the immunoSEQ multiplex PCR assay. TCRdb stores this immuneACCESS table with in-frame sequences only. Part of the clones is absent; in the studies checked, under half of the shortfall reflects unresolved V genes, and no reason is known for the rest. Here the sample has tens of thousands of clones; 90% to 95% occur a single time. More than 0.7% of the sample comes from the top ten. Material for sequencing was peripheral blood mononuclear cells. The receptors derive from a woman in her fifties or sixties in good health. Some clones in this sample may be carry-over from other donors' samples.

V and J are TRBV15 and TRBJ2-3; possible D gene TRBD1, 5 bases. Germline CDR1 is LNHNV and CDR2 is YYDKDF (reference sequence). The CDR3 is 14 amino acids. Between the trimmed V and J ends, which lost 3 bases and 5 bases, there was a span of 12 bases. CDR3: CATSSEQVVDTQYF. The DNA of the CDR3 is TGTGCCACCAGCAGTGAACAGGTTGTAGATACGCAGTATTTT.

The chain recombines TRBV9 with TRBJ1-2, with 7 bases fitting TRBD1. V was pared by 0 bases and J by 7 bases, with 3 bases of the junction left unmatched. CDR1 SGDLS and CDR2 YYNGEE come from the germline V gene. The CDR3 length is 13 residues. The CDR3, as DNA: TGTGCCAGCAGCGTAGCAGGGGGGGCTGGCTACACCTTC. Protein product: CASSVAGGAGYTF.

This clone was counted once. V and J are TRBV2 and TRBJ2-6, with D perhaps TRBD1 or TRBD2 (6 bases each). V dropped 8 bases and J dropped 1 base, with 12 bases sitting between them. CDR1 is SNHLY and CDR2 is FYNNEI in the germline V gene. The CDR3 is 15 residues long. The CDR3 sequence: CASSQGGSGANVLTF. The CDR3 nucleotides are TGTGCCAGCTCCCAAGGGGGGTCTGGGGCCAACGTCCTGACTTTC.

Points on this clone: One end of the junction fails to match germline, which may point to a read error. As DNA, the CDR3 is TGTGCCAGCGGTGACAGTTACACTGAAGCTTTCTTT. Residues: CASGDSYTEAFF. The chain has TRBV25-1 and TRBJ1-1; maybe TRBD1 (5 bases). CDR1 is MGHDK and CDR2 is SYGVNS in the germline V gene. CDR3 length equals 12 residues. The full variable domain, in which reference TRBV25-1 and TRBJ1-1 provide the parts outside the CDR3, is EADIYQTPRYLVIGTGKKITLECSQTMGHDKMYWYQQDPGMELHLIHYSYGVNSTEKGDLSSESTVSRIRTEHFPLTLESARPSHTSQYLCASGDSYTEAFFGQGTRLTVV.

The CDR3 bases are TGTGCCAGCACCCGGGACATTAACTATGGCTACACCTTC. Encoded protein: CASTRDINYGYTF. The chain couples TRBV27 to TRBJ1-2; D perhaps matches TRBD1 (6 bases). V lost 7 bases, J lost 1 base, and 10 bases lay in between. Germline CDR1 MNHEY, CDR2 SMNVEV (reference sequence). The CDR3 has 13 residues.

The J gene is TRBJ1-1, the V gene TRBV5-6; D might be TRBD1 (6 bases). V lost 6 bases and J lost 1, with 13 bases in between. The CDR3 sequence is 14 residues long. CDR1 and CDR2 from the germline V gene are SGHDT and YYEEEE. As DNA, the CDR3 is TGTGCCAGCACCCTCGTGGACAGGAACACTGAAGCTTTCTTT. Translation: CASTLVDRNTEAFF. The whole variable domain, remainder taken from reference TRBV5-6 and TRBJ1-1, is DAGVTQSPTHLIKTRGQQVTLRCSPKSGHDTVSWYQQALGQGPQFIFQYYEEEERQRGNFPDRFSGHQFPNYSSELNVNALLLGDSALYLCASTLVDRNTEAFFGQGTRLTVV.

This sequence joins TRBV5-1 and TRBJ2-3; D perhaps matches TRBD2 (6 bases). Trimming stripped 4 bases from V and 3 bases from J, with 12 bases between. CDR3 length: 14 amino acids. The V gene's germline CDR1 is SGHRS and CDR2 YFSETQ. CDR3 sequence reads: CASSNAGRTDTQYF. The CDR3 region has the DNA TGCGCCAGCAGCAATGCGGGGCGGACAGATACGCAGTATTTT.

Only a few counts were recorded for this clone. The CDR3 reads CASDLGPAGGYTF. In DNA, the CDR3 is TGTGCCAGTGATCTTGGCCCGGCTGGTGGCTACACCTTC. The J gene is TRBJ1-2, the V gene TRBV19; D remains ambiguous. Germline V CDR1 and CDR2: LNHDA, SQIVND (reference sequence). This CDR3 has 13 residues. The V and J ends lost 8 bases and 7 bases respectively, with 17 bases between them.